A selection of T cell receptor beta chains follows, all from one sample in a study of blood T cell repertoires in COVID-19. Only in-frame clones appear in the TCRdb table, and some are missing; sequencing was by immunoSEQ multiplex PCR. Here the sample spans fewer than 350,000 clones, around 89% being singletons. The sample comprised PBMCs or T cells enriched from blood (not recorded which). The receptors stem from a woman aged 30 to 39 with acute COVID-19. The CDR3 runs from the conserved cysteine through the conserved F or W. A D gene is named only where the DNA matches it firmly. Size tells how often a clone was seen (once, few, many) or the class of an expanded clone, and some rows leave it out.

v_gene,abundance,j_gene,d_gene,CDR3aa,CDR3nt
TRBV5-1,.,TRBJ2-7,TRBD1,CASSLADREEQYF,TGCGCCAGCAGCTTGGCAGACAGGGAAGAGCAGTACTTC
TRBV28,few,TRBJ1-5,.,CASSLRGFRSNQPQHF,TGTGCCAGCAGTCTTAGGGGTTTCCGGTCGAATCAGCCCCAGCATTTT
TRBV4-3,.,TRBJ1-1,TRBD1,CASSQGLQGGHTEAFF,TGCGCCAGCAGCCAAGGACTACAGGGGGGACACACTGAAGCTTTCTTT
TRBV11-2,.,TRBJ2-7,.,CASSLDGPSEQYF,TGTGCCAGCAGCTTAGATGGGCCAAGCGAGCAGTACTTC
TRBV3-1/TRBV3-2,.,TRBJ2-7,.,CASSQDLLATWEQYF,TGTGCCAGCAGCCAAGATTTGCTAGCCACATGGGAGCAGTACTTC
TRBV7-5,.,TRBJ1-2,.,CVRSLDRGGYGYTF,TGTGTCAGAAGCTTAGATAGGGGAGGGTATGGCTACACCTTC
TRBV27,.,TRBJ2-7,TRBD2,CASSLFTSGYEQYF,TGTGCCAGCAGTTTATTTACTAGCGGCTACGAGCAGTACTTC
TRBV11-1,.,TRBJ2-7,TRBD2,CASSAAGRTSYEQYF,TGTGCCAGCAGCGCAGCGGGACGGACCTCCTACGAGCAGTACTTC
TRBV9,few,TRBJ2-7,.,CASSAPAAVYEQYF,TGTGCCAGCAGCGCCCCCGCGGCCGTTTACGAGCAGTACTTC
TRBV11-2,.,TRBJ2-3,TRBD2,CASSRQLGLAGNTDTQYF,TGTGCCAGCAGCCGACAATTGGGACTAGCGGGGAACACAGATACGCAGTATTTT
TRBV6-5,.,TRBJ1-5,.,CASRGAGGEPQHF,TGTGCCAGCAGGGGGGCTGGGGGAGAGCCCCAGCATTTT
TRBV11-3,.,TRBJ2-2,TRBD2,CASSLEYLTSGRQDTGELFF,TGTGCCAGCAGCTTAGAATACTTGACTAGCGGGAGGCAGGACACCGGGGAGCTGTTTTTT
TRBV7-6,once,TRBJ2-7,TRBD2,CASSLGGGRFSYEQYF,TGTGCCAGCAGCTTAGGCGGCGGGAGGTTCTCCTACGAGCAGTACTTC
TRBV30,.,TRBJ1-6,.,CAWSEADNSPLHF,TGTGCCTGGAGTGAGGCGGATAATTCACCCCTCCACTTT
TRBV6-5,once,TRBJ1-6,TRBD1,CLTGDPNSPLHF,TGTTTAACAGGGGACCCTAATTCACCCCTCCACTTT
TRBV27,.,TRBJ1-1,.,CASSGGGMNTEAFF,TGTGCCAGCAGTGGTGGCGGTATGAACACTGAAGCTTTCTTT
TRBV18,.,TRBJ2-5,TRBD2,CASSPPGLAEETQYF,TGTGCCAGCTCACCACCGGGACTAGCGGAGGAGACCCAGTACTTC
TRBV2,once,TRBJ2-5,TRBD2,CASRGLAGVETQYF,TGTGCCAGCAGAGGACTAGCGGGAGTGGAGACCCAGTACTTC
TRBV27,.,TRBJ1-5,.,CASRPSGGGHQPQHF,TGTGCCAGCAGGCCAAGCGGGGGCGGTCATCAGCCCCAGCATTTT
TRBV5-1,.,TRBJ1-6,.,CASSKNRDGDSPLHF,TGCGCCAGCAGCAAGAACAGGGACGGGGATTCACCCCTCCACTTT
TRBV28,.,TRBJ1-2,TRBD1,CASRKGPQGAVYGYTF,TGTGCCAGCAGAAAAGGGCCTCAGGGGGCGGTCTATGGCTACACCTTC
TRBV19,.,TRBJ2-2,TRBD1,CASSLTGAPTNTGELFF,TGTGCCAGTAGTTTGACAGGGGCCCCAACGAACACCGGGGAGCTGTTTTTT
TRBV5-1,.,TRBJ2-2,.,CASSVEYAGELFF,TGCGCCAGCAGCGTAGAGTACGCCGGGGAGCTGTTTTTT
TRBV4-1,.,TRBJ1-5,.,CASSQTGTPNQPQHF,TGCGCCAGCAGCCAAACCGGGACACCCAATCAGCCCCAGCATTTT
TRBV3-1/TRBV3-2,.,TRBJ1-1,.,CASSPRGGLNTEAFF,TGTGCCAGCAGCCCGAGGGGGGGGCTGAACACTGAAGCTTTCTTT
TRBV9,.,TRBJ2-7,.,CASSVEQGGEQYF,TGTGCCAGCAGCGTAGAACAGGGTGGCGAGCAGTACTTC
TRBV20-1,.,TRBJ1-1,.,CSANRRDEAFF,TGCAGTGCTAACAGGCGGGATGAAGCTTTCTTT
TRBV29-1,.,TRBJ1-2,.,CSVQPTGGGTYGYTF,TGCAGCGTCCAGCCGACAGGCGGAGGAACCTATGGCTACACCTTC
TRBV24-1,once,TRBJ2-3,TRBD2,CATSEPAGGWTDTQYF,TGTGCCACCAGTGAGCCAGCGGGAGGTTGGACAGATACGCAGTATTTT
TRBV16,.,TRBJ1-2,.,CASSQSRYGYTF,TGTGCCAGCAGCCAATCACGGTACGGCTACACCTTC
TRBV5-6,.,TRBJ1-1,.,CASSGLQTGGTEAFF,TGTGCCAGCAGCGGACTCCAGACAGGTGGGACTGAAGCTTTCTTT
TRBV9,.,TRBJ2-7,TRBD1,CASSPYGQGAYEQYF,TGTGCCAGCAGCCCATACGGACAGGGGGCCTACGAGCAGTACTTC
TRBV6-4,.,TRBJ2-1,TRBD2,CASRCEGLAGGNYNEQFF,TGTGCCAGCAGGTGTGAGGGACTAGCGGGAGGAAACTACAATGAGCAGTTCTTC
TRBV5-1,.,TRBJ2-3,TRBD1,CASTWGTGGAGTDTQYF,TGCGCCAGCACGTGGGGGACAGGGGGCGCCGGCACAGATACGCAGTATTTT
TRBV18,once,TRBJ2-3,TRBD2,CASSTGLAGGYTDTQYF,TGTGCCAGCTCAACAGGACTAGCGGGAGGGTACACAGATACGCAGTATTTT
TRBV19,.,TRBJ1-1,.,CASSLSQSGLTEAFF,TGTGCCAGTAGTTTAAGCCAATCAGGGCTAACTGAAGCTTTCTTT
TRBV6-2/TRBV6-3,.,TRBJ1-5,.,CASSYPREPQHF,TGTGCCAGCAGTTACCCGCGGGAGCCCCAGCATTTT
TRBV28,.,TRBJ1-5,.,CASRKRNSNQPQHF,TGTGCCAGCAGGAAGAGAAATAGCAATCAGCCCCAGCATTTT
TRBV6-1,.,TRBJ2-7,.,CASSEAFTASYEQYF,TGTGCCAGCAGTGAAGCATTTACAGCTTCCTACGAGCAGTACTTC
TRBV6-5,.,TRBJ2-7,.,CASSPRLRIYEQYF,TGTGCCAGCAGCCCCCGACTACGAATCTACGAGCAGTACTTC